The subject of this entry is one T cell receptor beta chain. V gave up 8 bases and J gave up 4 bases; unmatched junction bases: 4. Germline CDR1 is MGHDK and CDR2 is SYGVNS. The CDR3 has 13 residues. The entry originates in a study of blood T cell repertoires in COVID-19. Sequenced by immunoSEQ multiplex PCR; TCRdb stores in-frame clones only, minus some. The sample lists 310,000 or so clones, approximately 90% occurring once. The clonotype was recovered from a woman younger than 30 who had recovered from COVID-19. The sample consisted of PBMCs or T cells enriched from blood (not recorded which). The rearrangement joins TRBV25-1 to TRBJ2-1; 8 positions agree with TRBD1. CDR3: CASARTGYNEQFF. CDR3 bases: TGTGCCAGCGCGAGGACAGGGTACAATGAGCAGTTCTTC.